One and the same sample provided the 31 T cell receptor beta chains below, sequenced in a study of PD-1 and CTLA-4 blockade in melanoma. This table comes from immunoSEQ multiplex PCR, and its TCRdb copy is limited to in-frame clones, with some not included. Of about 16,000 clones in the sample, about 73% were seen once. This specimen was CD8+ T cells from peripheral blood, taken from a patient given anti-PD-1 treatment. These receptors all stem from a human donor with melanoma.

The chain recombines TRBV29-1 with TRBJ1-2, with D hard to call. Trimming left V 5 bases short and J 3 bases short, with 19 bases between. Germline CDR1 and CDR2: SQVTM and ANQGSEA. CDR3 length: 15 amino acids. DNA of the CDR3: TGCAGCGTTCGAATCCCGACCCTTCCGGACTATGGCTACACCTTC. It is translated as CSVRIPTLPDYGYTF.

This clone was seen only a few times. The chain links TRBV9 to TRBJ1-1; 7 bases line up with TRBD1. In germline, CDR1 is SGDLS, CDR2 YYNGEE. CDR3 length: 15 residues. With V trimmed by 4 bases and J by 2 bases, 8 bases remained unmatched. The DNA of the CDR3 is TGTGCCAGCAGCCCGACAGGGTTGGGAAACACTGAAGCTTTCTTT. Encoded protein: CASSPTGLGNTEAFF.

The chain carries TRBV5-1 and TRBJ1-1; D gene uncertain. Trimming pared 2 bases from V and 0 bases from J, leaving 8 bases between. Germline V gives CDR1 SGHRS, CDR2 YFSETQ. This CDR3 comprises 14 residues. CDR3 amino acids: CASSFGSMNTEAFF. The CDR3 DNA sequence: TGCGCCAGCAGCTTTGGCTCCATGAACACTGAAGCTTTCTTT. Variable domain in full (rest from reference TRBV5-1 and TRBJ1-1): KAGVTQTPRYLIKTRGQQVTLSCSPISGHRSVSWYQQTPGQGLQFLFEYFSETQRNKGNFPGRFSGRQFSNSRSEMNVSTLELGDSALYLCASSFGSMNTEAFFGQGTRLTVV.

V usage is TRBV2 and J usage is TRBJ1-5; 9 bases are a match to TRBD1. V gave up 6 bases and J gave up 7 bases; unmatched junction bases: 10. The CDR3 is 15 residues long. Germline V gives CDR1 SNHLY, CDR2 FYNNEI. The CDR3, as DNA: TGTGCCAGCAGGCATGCCGGGACAGGGAAACAGCCCCAGCATTTT. Its translation is CASRHAGTGKQPQHF.

The V gene is TRBV9, the J gene TRBJ2-2; TRBD2 might be the D (5 bases). Germline V gene lookup returns CDR1 SGDLS and CDR2 YYNGEE. This CDR3 is built from 15 residues. V lost 0 bases and J 2 bases, leaving 8 bases between the germline ends. The CDR3, as DNA: TGTGCCAGCAGCGTAGAGGGAGTAAACACCGGGGAGCTGTTTTTT. Translation gives CASSVEGVNTGELFF.

There are a few counts of this clone. The V gene is TRBV14, the J gene TRBJ1-4; D gene ambiguous. The germline V gene encodes CDR1 SGHDN and CDR2 FVKESK. CDR3 size: 13 residues. V was shortened by 1 base and J by 4 bases, with 4 bases between the two germline ends. The CDR3 DNA is TGTGCCAGCAGCCAAGGCGTTAATGAAAAACTGTTTTTT. Its translation is CASSQGVNEKLFF. Variable domain in full (rest from reference TRBV14 and TRBJ1-4): EAGVTQFPSHSVIEKGQTVTLRCDPISGHDNLYWYRRVMGKEIKFLLHFVKESKQDESGMPNNRFLAERTGGTYSTLKVQPAELEDSGVYFCASSQGVNEKLFFGSGTQLSVL.

This clone was picked up a small number of times. The V and J genes are TRBV2 and TRBJ1-2, with TRBD1 matching over 7 bases. CDR3 length equals 15 residues. Per the germline V gene, CDR1 is SNHLY and CDR2 is FYNNEI. Trimming cost V 6 bases and J 4 bases; bases outside gene matches: 11. The CDR3 region has the DNA TGTGCCAGCAGCCCCCCGACAGGGCATACCTATGGCTACACCTTC. Translating gives CASSPPTGHTYGYTF.

This clone appeared a few times. The rearrangement joins TRBV6-6 to TRBJ2-1, with TRBD1 identical over 7 bases. The length of the CDR3 is 15 residues. Germline CDR1 is MNHNY and CDR2 is SVGAGI (reference sequence). The V and J ends lost 4 bases and 0 bases, in that order; junction bases with no gene match: 3. CDR3 sequence reads: CASSWDSPSYNEQFF. The CDR3 DNA follows: TGTGCCAGCAGTTGGGACAGTCCCTCCTACAATGAGCAGTTCTTC.

This clone is medium-sized. The chain joins TRBV24-1 to TRBJ1-2; 8 bases line up with TRBD1. The germline gives CDR1 KGHDR, CDR2 SFDVKD. Unmatched junction bases numbered 5, after V lost 1 base and J lost 2 bases. This CDR3 is built from 16 residues. CDR3 sequence reads: CATSDFGDRLNYGYTF. Here the CDR3 DNA reads TGTGCCACCAGTGATTTTGGGGACAGGCTGAACTATGGCTACACCTTC.

This clone was counted only a few times. The chain has TRBV10-3 and TRBJ1-1, with 7 bases matching TRBD1. The germline V gene has CDR1 ENHRY and CDR2 SYGVKD. The CDR3 totals 12 residues. As DNA, the CDR3 is TGTGCAGGGGGCAGAACGAACACTGAAGCTTTCTTT. As protein: CAGGRTNTEAFF.

This clone showed up just a few times. The chain carries TRBV2 and TRBJ2-7; 10 bases line up with TRBD2. The CDR3 has 15 amino acids. CDR1 and CDR2 from the germline V gene are SNHLY and FYNNEI. V lost 2 bases to trimming and J lost 3 bases; unmatched junction nucleotides: 4. CDR3 amino acids: CASSETKREGYEQYF. The CDR3 DNA is TGTGCCAGCAGTGAAACGAAGCGGGAGGGCTACGAGCAGTACTTC. Full variable domain (outside the CDR3, taken from reference TRBV2 and TRBJ2-7): EPEVTQTPSHQVTQMGQEVILRCVPISNHLYFYWYRQILGQKVEFLVSFYNNEISEKSEIFDDQFSVERPDGSNFTLKIRSTKLEDSAMYFCASSETKREGYEQYFGPGTRLTVT.

This sequence joins TRBV5-6 and TRBJ1-2; TRBD1 matches at 9 bases. The CDR3 is 15 residues long. Unmatched junction bases numbered 10, after V lost 4 bases and J lost 6 bases. Germline values: CDR1 SGHDT, CDR2 YYEEEE. The DNA of the CDR3 is TGTGCCAGCAGCACACTACAGGGGGCAAGGGATGGCTACACCTTC. Its translation is CASSTLQGARDGYTF.

The CDR3 loop is CASSAIPTGNQPQHF. The CDR3 bases are TGTGCCAGCAGCGCAATCCCGACAGGGAATCAGCCCCAGCATTTT. The chain links TRBV7-2 to TRBJ1-5, with 7 bases aligning to TRBD1. CDR1 SGHTA and CDR2 FQGNSA come from the germline V gene. J was trimmed by 4 bases and V by 5 bases; bases with no gene match: 8. The CDR3 is 15 amino acids.

V usage is TRBV7-9 and J usage is TRBJ1-4, with D unresolved. Germline lookup yields CDR1 SEHNR and CDR2 FQNEAQ (reference sequence). V was cut by 5 bases and J by 4 bases, with 14 bases left in between. There are 15 residues in the CDR3. The CDR3 bases are TGTGCCAGCAGCCCCCCCGATTGGGATAATGAAAAACTGTTTTTT. Translating gives CASSPPDWDNEKLFF.

This sequence joins TRBV3-1 (or the pseudogene TRBV3-2) and TRBJ1-2; D may be TRBD1 (5 bases). Germline CDR1 and CDR2: LGHDT and YNNKEL (reference sequence). Trimming took 3 bases from V and 5 from J, leaving 16 bases between them. The CDR3 has 15 amino acids. The CDR3 region is CASSHFRGPLYGYTF. The CDR3 region has the DNA TGTGCCAGCAGCCATTTCCGGGGCCCCCTATATGGCTACACCTTC.

This chain links TRBV5-6 with TRBJ2-5; 8 bases agree with TRBD1. The CDR3 sequence is 16 residues long. CDR1 and CDR2 from the germline V gene are SGHDT and YYEEEE. The junction had 8 bases not matched to a gene; V was cut back by 2 bases and J by 2 bases. The CDR3 sequence: CASSFATGGWQETQYF. The CDR3 nucleotides are TGTGCCAGCAGCTTCGCCACAGGGGGTTGGCAAGAGACCCAGTACTTC.

This clone was observed a single time. CDR3 sequence: CASSYPDRYNEQFF. The CDR3, as DNA: TGTGCCAGCAGTTACCCCGACAGGTACAATGAGCAGTTCTTC. The V call is TRBV7-9, the J call TRBJ2-1, with a weak D call TRBD1 (6 bases). The V gene's germline CDR1 is SEHNR and CDR2 FQNEAQ (reference sequence). V lost 6 bases, J lost 4 bases, and 13 bases lay in between. The CDR3 runs 14 residues.

This clone has a handful of counts. V usage is TRBV6-1 and J usage is TRBJ2-6; unclear D gene. The ends were cut back, 2 bases at V and 0 bases at J, with 14 bases in the middle. Germline-derived CDR1 and CDR2 are MNHNS and SASEGT. This CDR3 has 18 residues. The CDR3 protein is CASSETLGEASGANVLTF. In nucleotides, the CDR3 is TGTGCCAGCAGTGAAACTCTAGGCGAGGCCTCTGGGGCCAACGTCCTGACTTTC.

A few counts support this clone. The rearrangement joins TRBV27 to TRBJ1-1, with D possibly being TRBD1 (5 bases). The CDR3 sequence is 14 residues long. CDR1 and CDR2 (germline): MNHEY, SMNVEV (reference sequence). Trimming took off 7 bases at V and 3 bases at J, with 15 bases between the two ends. The DNA for the CDR3 is TGTGCCAGCACCCGCCTAGTAGGGGACACTGAAGCTTTCTTT. Its protein product is CASTRLVGDTEAFF.

Remarks on this clone: At one end, the junction sequence differs from germline, possibly due to a read error. This chain connects TRBV29-1 to TRBJ1-2, with a possible D match to TRBD1 (6 bases). CDR1 SQVTM and CDR2 ANQGSEA come from the germline V gene. The CDR3 is made up of 13 amino acids. The CDR3 is CSVEGGEIYGYTF. The CDR3 DNA is TGCAGCGTAGAAGGGGGGGAAATCTATGGCTACACCTTC.

This chain links TRBV13 with TRBJ2-2; no definite D call. Trimming left V 1 base short and J 7 bases short, with 7 bases between. The germline V gene has CDR1 PRHDT and CDR2 FYEKMQ (reference sequence). This CDR3 comprises 13 residues. CDR3 nucleotide sequence: TGTGCCAGCAGCTTAGACAGTAGCGGGGAGCTGTTTTTT. Translating gives CASSLDSSGELFF.

The DNA for the CDR3 is TGTGCCAGCAGTTTATGGCCCGGGGCTCAGCCCCAGCATTTT. It codes for CASSLWPGAQPQHF. The chain carries TRBV27 and TRBJ1-5; D might be TRBD1 (5 bases). The CDR3 contains 14 residues. V was trimmed by 1 base and J by 6 bases, leaving 10 bases between them. Germline V CDR1 and CDR2: MNHEY, SMNVEV (reference sequence).

This clone was detected only a few times. The chain is built from TRBV6-2 or TRBV6-3 and TRBJ1-1, with 10 nucleotides matching TRBD1. The CDR3 sequence is 17 residues long. The trim removed 2 bases at V and 1 base at J, leaving 7 bases unmatched. Germline V gene data show CDR1 as MNHEY and CDR2 as SVGEGT. CDR3: CASSYITRTGGNTEAFF. DNA for the CDR3: TGTGCCAGCAGTTACATCACAAGGACAGGGGGGAACACTGAAGCTTTCTTT.

The chain has TRBV23-1 and TRBJ2-3; TRBD1 aligns across 9 bases. TRBV23-1 is designated an ORF whose function remains uncertain. The V segment lost 2 bases and the J segment 7 bases; nucleotides outside the gene matches: 10. This CDR3 has 16 residues. In DNA, the CDR3 is TGCGCCAGCAGTCAAGGCGGGACAGGGCCTTCAAATACGCAGTATTTT. Translating it yields CASSQGGTGPSNTQYF.

V gene TRBV6-5 combines with J gene TRBJ2-2, with TRBD1 matching 8 bases. J was trimmed by 0 bases and V by 4 bases; bases with no gene match: 4. The V gene's germline CDR1 is MNHEY and CDR2 SVGAGI. The CDR3 is made up of 16 amino acids. CDR3 bases: TGTGCCAGCAGTTGGGACAGGCCCGCGAACACCGGGGAGCTGTTTTTT. This encodes CASSWDRPANTGELFF.

The rearrangement links TRBV11-2 to TRBJ2-5; no reliable D call. The CDR3 loop spans 13 amino acids. The germline CDR1 and CDR2 sequences are SGHAT and FQNNGV. V gave up 1 base and J gave up 3 bases, with 6 bases separating them. The DNA for the CDR3 is TGTGCCAGCAGCTTAGCCGAGGAAGAGACCCAGTACTTC. Its protein is CASSLAEEETQYF.

The chain joins TRBV5-8 to TRBJ2-1; tentatively, D is TRBD1 or TRBD2 (6 bases each). From germline, CDR1 is SGHTS and CDR2 YDEGEE. The germline V and J ends were trimmed by 4 bases and 3 bases, with 17 bases remaining between them. The length of the CDR3 is 16 residues. CDR3 sequence: CASSRGVGGFYNEQFF. The DNA of the CDR3 is TGTGCCAGCAGCAGGGGGGTGGGTGGTTTCTACAATGAGCAGTTCTTC. Complete variable domain (other parts from reference TRBV5-8 and TRBJ2-1): EAGVTQSPTHLIKTRGQQATLRCSPISGHTSVYWYQQALGLGLQFLLWYDEGEERNRGNFPPRFSGRQFPNYSSELNVNALELEDSALYLCASSRGVGGFYNEQFFGPGTRLTVL.

The V and J genes are TRBV19 and TRBJ2-1; weak D call: TRBD1 (6 bases). Germline V gene lookup returns CDR1 LNHDA and CDR2 SQIVND (reference sequence). The CDR3 contains 13 residues. V lost 4 bases and J 5 bases, leaving 9 bases between the germline ends. CDR3 DNA sequence: TGTGCCAGTAGTAACCCAGGGGACAATGAGCAGTTCTTC. Residues: CASSNPGDNEQFF. The full variable domain, in which reference TRBV19 and TRBJ2-1 provide the parts outside the CDR3, is DGGITQSPKYLFRKEGQNVTLSCEQNLNHDAMYWYRQDPGQGLRLIYYSQIVNDFQKGDIAEGYSVSREKKESFPLTVTSAQKNPTAFYLCASSNPGDNEQFFGPGTRLTVL.

The chain has TRBV27 and TRBJ1-2; D is unclear. Germline CDR1 is MNHEY and CDR2 is SMNVEV (reference sequence). V lost 0 bases and J lost 3, with 8 bases in between. The CDR3 loop spans 14 amino acids. The CDR3 sequence is CASSLSPVYYGYTF. The CDR3 region has the DNA TGTGCCAGCAGTTTATCGCCAGTCTACTATGGCTACACCTTC.

The gene calls are TRBV19 and TRBJ2-1, with unresolved D. CDR1 and CDR2 from the germline V gene are LNHDA and SQIVND (reference sequence). Trimming removed 4 bases from V and 1 base from J, with 5 bases in between. CDR3 length: 13 amino acids. The CDR3 is CASSTSSYNEQFF. The CDR3 DNA reads as TGTGCCAGTAGTACCAGTTCCTACAATGAGCAGTTCTTC.

The CDR3 is CASSGSKSSYEQYF. The CDR3 DNA is TGTGCCAGCAGCGGTAGCAAAAGCTCCTACGAGCAGTACTTC. V and J are TRBV7-9 and TRBJ2-7; no clear D. The CDR3 extends over 14 amino acids. CDR1 and CDR2 (germline): SEHNR, FQNEAQ (reference sequence). V lost 5 bases and J 0 bases, leaving 11 bases between the germline ends.